These T cell receptor beta chains were read from a single sample in a study of cytomegalovirus exposure and HLA in healthy donors. The method was immunoSEQ multiplex PCR; TCRdb's version includes in-frame clones alone and lacks a portion of them. This table holds 200,000 to 250,000 clones, 75% to 85% found once. Input material: PBMCs. The receptors stem from a middle-aged woman in good health and CMV-seronegative. Both conserved end residues are part of each CDR3. The order of the fields is J gene, D gene, V gene, CDR3 length, clone size, CDR3 DNA, CDR3 protein. A D gene is named only where the DNA matches it firmly. Clone size, where shown, is once, few, many, or a class for clones that have expanded.

>TRBJ1-1|NA|TRBV5-1|15|NA
TGCGCCAGCAGCTTGGAGCCAGGGCCGAACACTGAAGCTTTCTTT
CASSLEPGPNTEAFF
>TRBJ2-7|NA|TRBV13|14|NA
TGTGCCAGCAGCGCATCTGAGGGCCGCTACGAGCAGTACTTC
CASSASEGRYEQYF
>TRBJ1-1|TRBD1|TRBV5-1|15|NA
TGCGCCAGCAGCCTTGCGACAGGGACCAACACTGAAGCTTTCTTT
CASSLATGTNTEAFF
>TRBJ1-2|NA|TRBV7-8|14|NA
TGTGCCAGCAGCTTAGGACAGGTGTTCTATGGCTACACCTTC
CASSLGQVFYGYTF
>TRBJ1-2|NA|TRBV25-1|12|NA
TGTGCCAGTTCATCAGGCAGCTATGGCTACACCTTC
CASSSGSYGYTF
>TRBJ1-3|NA|TRBV9|13|NA
TGTGCCAGCAGCTTAACTCCTGGAAACACCATATATTTT
CASSLTPGNTIYF
>TRBJ2-3|TRBD2|TRBV18|17|NA
TGTGCCAGCTCACCGCAGTTGACTAGCGGGTACACAGATACGCAGTATTTT
CASSPQLTSGYTDTQYF
>TRBJ2-7|NA|TRBV2|10|NA
TGTGCCAGCAGTCGGGGTAAGCAGTACTTC
CASSRGKQYF
>TRBJ2-7|TRBD1|TRBV2|15|NA
TGTGCCAGCAGTGACCCGGACAGGGCCCACTACGAGCAGTACTTC
CASSDPDRAHYEQYF
>TRBJ2-1|TRBD2|TRBV2|17|NA
TGTGCCAGCAGTGGGGGACTAGCGAGAAGCTCCTACAATGAGCAGTTCTTC
CASSGGLARSSYNEQFF
>TRBJ1-1|NA|TRBV6-1|13|NA
TGTGCCAGCAGTGTCTCCAGGGCAGCGGGAGCTTTCTTT
CASSVSRAAGAFF
>TRBJ2-7|TRBD1|TRBV27|15|NA
TGTGCCAGCAGTTCTTTCACAGGGGGAAACTACGAGCAGTACTTC
CASSSFTGGNYEQYF
>TRBJ2-1|TRBD2|TRBV9|18|NA
TGTGCCAGCAGCAACCCCCGTGAGGGGACTAGCTCCTACAATGAGCAGTTCTTC
CASSNPREGTSSYNEQFF
>TRBJ2-5|TRBD2|TRBV30|12|NA
TGTGCCTCCCGGGAGGATTGGGGGACCCAGTACTTC
CASREDWGTQYF
>TRBJ2-1|NA|TRBV10-2|14|NA
TGCGCCAGCAGTGAATACGGGACTGACAATGAGCAGTTCTTC
CASSEYGTDNEQFF
>TRBJ1-4|TRBD1|TRBV27|15|NA
TGTGCCAGCAGTTGGACAGGGGGGGAGAATGAAAAACTGTTTTTT
CASSWTGGENEKLFF
>TRBJ2-3|TRBD2|TRBV6-6|15|NA
TGTGCCAGCAGTTACTCCGGGGGGGCCACAGATACGCAGTATTTT
CASSYSGGATDTQYF
>TRBJ2-3|NA|TRBV29-1|13|NA
TGCAGCGTGCGGGGTGGGGCACCAGATACGCAGTATTTT
CSVRGGAPDTQYF
>TRBJ1-2|TRBD1|TRBV4-2|17|NA
TGTGCCAGCAGCCCTTACTATGGGACAGAAGCTAACTATGGCTACACCTTC
CASSPYYGTEANYGYTF
>TRBJ2-6|NA|TRBV5-1|16|few
TGCGCCAGCAGCTTCGGAGGGAATCCCGGGGCCAACGTCCTGACTTTC
CASSFGGNPGANVLTF
>TRBJ2-7|TRBD1|TRBV30|16|NA
TGTGCCTGGAGCCCAGCTAGGACAGGGCGTATATACGAGCAGTACTTC
CAWSPARTGRIYEQYF
>TRBJ2-7|NA|TRBV2|14|NA
TGTGCCAGCAGTGAAATCGAGGGTTTCAACGAGCAGTACTTC
CASSEIEGFNEQYF
>TRBJ2-7|TRBD2|TRBV18|15|NA
TGTGCCAGCTCACCACTAAAAGCGGGAGTAGGCGAGCAGTACTTC
CASSPLKAGVGEQYF
>TRBJ2-1|TRBD2|TRBV9|16|NA
TGTGCCAGCAGCGTATATCCGGGAGGGTCCTACAATGAGCAGTTCTTC
CASSVYPGGSYNEQFF
>TRBJ1-2|NA|TRBV7-2|14|NA
TGTGCCAGCAGCCCCCCGGGAGGGGGCTATGGCTACACCTTC
CASSPPGGGYGYTF
>TRBJ1-1|NA|TRBV7-9|14|NA
TGTGCCAGCATCTGGGGCGGGAAGAACACTGAAGCTTTCTTT
CASIWGGKNTEAFF
>TRBJ2-1|NA|TRBV1|18|NA
TGCACCAGCAGCCCTACCCCACTTCTAGCGGGAGATATTGGTGAGCAGTTCTTC
CTSSPTPLLAGDIGEQFF
>TRBJ2-1|NA|TRBV18|15|NA
TGTGCCAGCTCACCACCGGTAGTGCACGACAATGAGCAGTTCTTC
CASSPPVVHDNEQFF
>TRBJ1-4|TRBD1|TRBV6-1|15|NA
TGTGCCAGCAGGGAGAAACAGGGGGTTTTTGAAAAACTGTTTTTT
CASREKQGVFEKLFF
>TRBJ2-1|TRBD2|TRBV6-1|15|NA
TGTGCCAGCAGTCGTGGACTAGCGGGAGTCGAAGAGCAGTTCTTC
CASSRGLAGVEEQFF
>TRBJ1-4|NA|TRBV27|13|NA
TGTGCCAGTCATGGGCAAACTAATGAAAAACTGTTTTTT
CASHGQTNEKLFF
>TRBJ2-7|NA|TRBV5-6|12|NA
TGTGCCAGCAGCCAAGTACTAGACGAGCAGTACTTC
CASSQVLDEQYF
>TRBJ2-1|NA|TRBV6-6|11|NA
TGTGCCAGCCGCAAAGAGTCCGAGCAGTTCTTC
CASRKESEQFF
>TRBJ2-5|NA|TRBV15|15|few
TGTGCCACCAGCAGAGATCTGGGCAGGGGAAAGACCCAGTACTTC
CATSRDLGRGKTQYF
>TRBJ1-3|NA|TRBV4-1|16|NA
TGCGCCAGCAGCCAAGATCGACAGAACTCTGGAAACACCATATATTTT
CASSQDRQNSGNTIYF
>TRBJ2-4|NA|TRBV9|13|NA
TGTGCCAGCAGCGTAGGGGATAGCGTCATTCAGTACTTC
CASSVGDSVIQYF
>TRBJ2-7|TRBD2|TRBV10-1|13|NA
TGCGCCAGCCTCGCGGGACTATGGCACGAGCAGTACTTC
CASLAGLWHEQYF
>TRBJ2-5|NA|TRBV6-5|14|NA
TGTGCCAGCAGTTACTCGGGGAGAGTGGAGACCCAGTACTTC
CASSYSGRVETQYF
>TRBJ2-3|NA|TRBV7-9|16|NA
TGTGCCAGCAGCTTACCCGGCAGAGGAGGGCTAAATACGCAGTATTTT
CASSLPGRGGLNTQYF
>TRBJ1-1|TRBD1|TRBV12-5|18|few
TGTGCTAGTGGTCCCCCGCGAGGGACAGGGACCATGAACACTGAAGCTTTCTTT
CASGPPRGTGTMNTEAFF
>TRBJ2-7|NA|TRBV7-2|15|NA
TGTGCCAGCGGCTTGGACAGTGGGGCCTCCTACGAGCAGTACTTC
CASGLDSGASYEQYF
>TRBJ1-1|NA|TRBV19|16|NA
TGTGCCAGTAGTATAGGGATCCACAGGGTTAACACTGAAGCTTTCTTT
CASSIGIHRVNTEAFF
>TRBJ2-3|NA|TRBV15|14|NA
TGTGCCACCAGCGGGGCGAGTCCCCCAGATACGCAGTATTTT
CATSGASPPDTQYF
>TRBJ1-5|NA|TRBV7-2|15|NA
TGTGCCAGCAGTTTACAGGGTACCAGCAATCAGCCCCAGCATTTT
CASSLQGTSNQPQHF
>TRBJ1-5|NA|TRBV19|15|NA
TGTGCCAGTAGTATAGGGCAGTATGGCAATCAGCCCCAGCATTTT
CASSIGQYGNQPQHF
>TRBJ2-1|NA|TRBV27|16|NA
TGTGCCAGCAGTTTATATGGGGGAGGCTTCTACAATGAGCAGTTCTTC
CASSLYGGGFYNEQFF
>TRBJ1-2|NA|TRBV19|12|NA
TGTGCCAGCAAACTGGGGGGTACTGGCTACACCTTC
CASKLGGTGYTF
>TRBJ2-5|TRBD2|TRBV28|15|NA
TGTGCCAGCAGCCATTCTCTAGCGGCGCCGGGGACCCAGTACTTC
CASSHSLAAPGTQYF
>TRBJ2-3|TRBD1|TRBV6-1|15|NA
TGTGCTAGCAGTGTTGGGACAGTTGCTTTGGATACGCAGTATTTT
CASSVGTVALDTQYF
>TRBJ2-5|TRBD2|TRBV14|15|once
TGTGCCAGCAGCCGCCATACTAGCGCCCAAGAGACCCAGTACTTC
CASSRHTSAQETQYF
>TRBJ1-4|TRBD1|TRBV5-1|16|NA
TGCGCCAGCAGCTTGGGTTTAGGACAGGGTGTTGAAAAACTGTTTTTT
CASSLGLGQGVEKLFF
>TRBJ1-2|NA|TRBV25-1|15|NA
TGTGCCAGCAGTGAATCCCCCCCGGGGTTTAGGGGCTACACCTTC
CASSESPPGFRGYTF
>TRBJ2-7|TRBD2|TRBV18|19|NA
TGTGCCAGCTCACCCCGACTAGCGGGAGGGCGTATGGTGAGAAACGAGCAGTACTTC
CASSPRLAGGRMVRNEQYF
>TRBJ1-1|TRBD1|TRBV14|15|NA
TGTGCCAGCAGCCCGACAGGGGGCATGAACACTGAAGCTTTCTTT
CASSPTGGMNTEAFF
>TRBJ2-6|TRBD1|TRBV9|20|NA
TGTGCCAGCAGCGTAGCGGTCCCGAAGACAGGGATCACTGGGGCCAACGTCCTGACTTTC
CASSVAVPKTGITGANVLTF
>TRBJ1-4|NA|TRBV29-1|16|NA
TGCAGCGTTGGCCTGGACAGTGGCAGAAAGAATGAAAAACTGTTTTTT
CSVGLDSGRKNEKLFF
>TRBJ2-3|NA|TRBV7-8|12|NA
TGTGCCAGCAGCCTGACTGAGGATACGCAGTATTTT
CASSLTEDTQYF
>TRBJ2-1|TRBD2|TRBV2|15|NA
TGTGCCAGCAGTGAATTTAGCGGGAGCTACAATGAGCAGTTCTTC
CASSEFSGSYNEQFF